One and the same sample provided the 25 T cell receptor beta chains below, sequenced in a study of TIL therapy for anti-PD-1-resistant metastatic lung cancer. Specified time point: pre-treatment sample, taken before nivolumab and TIL therapy. The immunoSEQ assay was v3. TCRdb's table, derived via immunoSEQ multiplex PCR, lists solely in-frame clones and lacks some. The profile shows tens of thousands of clones, roughly 70% of them singletons. This material consisted of blood, taken at baseline. These receptors all stem from a person aged 25 to 85 with non-small cell lung cancer.

The V call is TRBV7-8, the J call TRBJ2-5, with TRBD2 matching over 8 bases. V gave up 2 bases and J gave up 4 bases; unmatched junction bases: 9. The CDR3 is 16 residues long. Germline V lookup: CDR1 SGHVS, CDR2 FQNEAQ. The CDR3 protein is CASSLSGGVVRETQYF. CDR3 DNA sequence: TGTGCCAGCAGCTTATCGGGAGGGGTCGTTAGAGAGACCCAGTACTTC.

The chain has TRBV27 and TRBJ1-2; the D gene is possibly TRBD1 (5 bases). CDR3 size: 16 residues. Trimming took off 2 bases at V and 7 bases at J, with 20 bases between the two ends. The germline V gene has CDR1 MNHEY and CDR2 SMNVEV (reference sequence). This CDR3 is CASSLSPGLPQRGYTF. DNA of the CDR3: TGTGCCAGCAGTTTAAGCCCGGGACTTCCCCAGCGTGGCTACACCTTC.

V usage is TRBV28 and J usage is TRBJ2-1; the D gene is possibly TRBD2 (6 bases). V was trimmed by 4 bases and J by 7 bases, leaving 11 bases between them. Germline CDR1 is MDHEN and CDR2 is SYDVKM. This CDR3 is built from 13 residues. The DNA of the CDR3 is TGTGCCAGCAGTTACAGCAGCGGGAATGAGCAGTTCTTC. Residues: CASSYSSGNEQFF.

V gene TRBV19 combines with J gene TRBJ1-1; D not certain. The germline CDR1 and CDR2 sequences are LNHDA and SQIVND (reference sequence). The CDR3 loop spans 14 amino acids. With 3 bases removed from V and 5 bases from J, the gap between germline ends came to 13 bases. In nucleotides, the CDR3 is TGTGCCAGTAGTATCGATCCGTCTAGGACTGAAGCTTTCTTT. Residues: CASSIDPSRTEAFF.

The genes are TRBV30 and TRBJ1-1; TRBD1 might be the D (5 bases). Deletions cut 4 bases from V and 5 bases from J, with 17 bases between. The CDR3 spans 14 residues. Germline lookup yields CDR1 GTSNPN and CDR2 SVGIG (reference sequence). The CDR3 region is CAWKLGTFETEAFF. The CDR3 DNA is TGTGCCTGGAAGCTGGGGACTTTCGAAACTGAAGCTTTCTTT.

The V call is TRBV4-1, the J call TRBJ1-2; 8 bases align to TRBD1. Trimming cost V 1 base and J 2 bases; bases outside gene matches: 12. CDR1 MGHRA and CDR2 YSYEKL come from the germline V gene. CDR3 size: 18 residues. The CDR3 nucleotides are TGCGCCAGCAGCCAAGGACAGGGGACTAGGGGACCCAACTATGGCTACACCTTC. It is translated as CASSQGQGTRGPNYGYTF.

J is TRBJ2-5 and V is TRBV7-3; D is perhaps TRBD2 (5 bases). The germline V and J ends were trimmed by 5 bases and 5 bases, with 12 bases remaining between them. This CDR3 spans 13 amino acids. Germline V lookup: CDR1 SGHTA, CDR2 FQGTGA. CDR3 in amino acids: CASSTTSRETQYF. As DNA, the CDR3 is TGTGCCAGCAGCACAACTAGTAGGGAGACCCAGTACTTC.

J is TRBJ2-5 and V is TRBV4-3; 12 bases map to TRBD2. The end of the DNA is better explained by TRBJ2-7, so the J call may be wrong. The CDR3 consists of 17 residues. Germline V CDR1 and CDR2: LGHNA, YSLEER. For the CDR3, the DNA is TGCGCCAGCAGCCAAGATTTGGGACTAGCGGGTTTCTACGAGCAGTACTTC. Amino acids: CASSQDLGLAGFYEQYF.

In this sample, this clone turned up a few times. The chain carries TRBV5-4 and TRBJ2-7; the D is unclear. The CDR3 length is 15 residues. Germline lookup yields CDR1 SGHNT and CDR2 YYREEE (reference sequence). V lost 2 bases, J lost 5 bases, and 17 bases lay in between. CDR3 nucleotides: TGTGCCAGCAGCTTAAGTAGCTGGCCCGGCGACGAGCAGTACTTC. It encodes CASSLSSWPGDEQYF. Full variable domain (remainder filled in from reference TRBV5-4 and TRBJ2-7): ETGVTQSPTHLIKTRGQQVTLRCSSQSGHNTVSWYQQALGQGPQFIFQYYREEENGRGNFPPRFSGLQFPNYSSELNVNALELDDSALYLCASSLSSWPGDEQYFGPGTRLTVT.

The chain employs TRBV5-6 and TRBJ1-5; 12 nucleotides line up with TRBD1. The CDR3 contains 16 residues. J was trimmed by 8 bases and V by 1 base; bases with no gene match: 7. The germline V gene has CDR1 SGHDT and CDR2 YYEEEE. The CDR3 is CASSLWDRGRREPQHF. The CDR3 DNA follows: TGTGCCAGCAGCTTGTGGGACAGGGGGCGCCGGGAGCCCCAGCATTTT.

The chain carries TRBV28 and TRBJ2-5, with 9 bases that match TRBD2. This CDR3 is built from 15 residues. Germline V gene lookup returns CDR1 MDHEN and CDR2 SYDVKM. V lost 6 bases, J lost 6 bases, and 11 bases stayed unmatched. The CDR3 DNA reads as TGTGCCAGCAGACCGATACGCGGGGGGGTGCAGACCCAGTACTTC. Translated, it gives CASRPIRGGVQTQYF.

V gene TRBV28 combines with J gene TRBJ2-7; 10 bases fit TRBD1. Germline V gene sequence: CDR1 MDHEN, CDR2 SYDVKM. The trim removed 5 bases at V and 7 bases at J, leaving 14 bases unmatched. This CDR3 is 16 amino acids long. In nucleotides, the CDR3 is TGTGCCAGCAGTGATCCGGGACAGGGGATCTTAGGGGAGCAGTACTTC. It translates to CASSDPGQGILGEQYF.

Points on this clone: Germline is not matched at one junction end, which may reflect a read error. The CDR3 bases are TGTGCCAGCAGTTCTGGGCCAGGCTGGCCCCCCTTC. Translating it yields CASSSGPGWPPF. The rearrangement joins TRBV6-5 to TRBJ2-7; D is unresolved. Germline V gene sequence: CDR1 MNHEY, CDR2 SVGAGI. The CDR3 has 12 residues.

This clone is deemed medium-sized. V and J are TRBV5-5 and TRBJ1-1; D remains unclear. Trimming removed 5 bases at V and 1 base at J, with 3 bases between. This CDR3 spans 11 amino acids. Germline CDR1 and CDR2: SGHKS and YYEKEE (reference sequence). CDR3 sequence (DNA): TGTGCCAGCAGTTGGAACACTGAAGCTTTCTTT. As protein: CASSWNTEAFF.

The chain is built from TRBV15 and TRBJ2-1; 9 bases match TRBD2. Germline V gives CDR1 LNHNV, CDR2 YYDKDF (reference sequence). The trim removed 6 bases at V and 2 bases at J, leaving 5 bases unmatched. The CDR3 has 15 amino acids. This CDR3 reads CATSVAGEPYNEQFF. The DNA of the CDR3 is TGTGCCACCAGTGTAGCGGGAGAACCCTACAATGAGCAGTTCTTC.

The rearrangement uses TRBV5-3 and TRBJ2-3; 16 bases map to TRBD2. TRBV5-3 is an ORF; its function is uncertain. This CDR3 contains 18 residues. Trimming took 7 bases from V and 4 from J; bases not matched to a gene: 12. This chain's CDR3 is CARSPSGLAGGPSDTQYF. The CDR3 DNA reads TGTGCCAGATCCCCTTCGGGACTAGCGGGAGGGCCCTCAGATACGCAGTATTTT.

The gene calls are TRBV4-2 and TRBJ2-3; tentative D call: TRBD1 (5 bases). Per germline, CDR1 LGHNA and CDR2 YNFKEQ. The V end lost 6 bases, the J end lost 3 bases, and 19 bases lay between the germline ends. This CDR3 is 16 amino acids long. The CDR3 region is CASSPRTRVKTDTQYF. The CDR3 bases are TGTGCCAGCAGTCCAAGAACCAGGGTCAAGACAGATACGCAGTATTTT.

The chain is built from TRBV28 and TRBJ1-5; 7 bases line up with TRBD1. Trimming at V came to 2 bases and at J to 9 bases, leaving 4 bases not matched to a gene. Germline V gives CDR1 MDHEN, CDR2 SYDVKM. The CDR3 runs 13 residues. The CDR3 sequence: CASSLPRGRPQHF. The CDR3, as DNA: TGTGCCAGCAGTTTACCGAGGGGGCGGCCCCAGCATTTT. The full variable domain, with the rest looked up from reference TRBV28 and TRBJ1-5, is DVKVTQSSRYLVKRTGEKVFLECVQDMDHENMFWYRQDPGLGLRLIYFSYDVKMKEKGDIPEGYSVSREKKERFSLILESASTNQTSMYLCASSLPRGRPQHFGDGTRLSIL.

The chain joins TRBV19 to TRBJ1-1; TRBD1 might be the D (5 bases). V was shortened by 8 bases and J by 4 bases, with 11 bases between the two germline ends. Germline-derived CDR1 and CDR2 are LNHDA and SQIVND (reference sequence). The CDR3 runs 12 residues. CDR3 sequence reads: CASGGEFTEAFF. CDR3 bases: TGTGCCAGTGGGGGGGAATTCACTGAAGCTTTCTTT.

The V gene is TRBV23-1, the J gene TRBJ1-1, with D tentatively TRBD1 (5 bases). TRBV23-1 carries the ORF label, with uncertain function. The CDR3 is 12 amino acids. V was cut by 3 bases and J by 10 bases, with 12 bases left in between. The CDR3 is CASSQAGIGAFF. The CDR3 region has the DNA TGCGCCAGCAGTCAGGCAGGGATCGGAGCTTTCTTT.

CDR3 protein: CASSLESLAGGRTDTQYF. The CDR3 coding sequence is TGTGCCAGCAGCTTAGAATCCCTAGCGGGGGGACGCACAGATACGCAGTATTTT. The genes are TRBV7-2 and TRBJ2-3; the match to TRBD2 covers 11 bases. V shed 1 base, J shed 1 base, and the junction held 7 bases outside the gene matches. The CDR3 is 18 amino acids. Looked up from germline, CDR1 is SGHTA and CDR2 is FQGNSA. Variable domain in full (rest from reference TRBV7-2 and TRBJ2-3): GAGVSQSPSNKVTEKGKDVELRCDPISGHTALYWYRQSLGQGLEFLIYFQGNSAPDKSGLPSDRFSAERTGGSVSTLTIQRTQQEDSAVYLCASSLESLAGGRTDTQYFGPGTRLTVL.

This clone was counted a few times. V is TRBV5-1 and J is TRBJ1-6, with D perhaps matching TRBD1 (5 bases). Trimming stripped 2 bases from V and 8 bases from J, with 11 bases between. Germline assignment: CDR1 SGHRS and CDR2 YFSETQ. CDR3 size: 14 residues. The CDR3 DNA follows: TGCGCCAGCAGCTTAGGGACTATGGATTCACCCCTCCACTTT. Translated, it gives CASSLGTMDSPLHF.

The chain recombines TRBV6-5 with TRBJ1-2, with a possible D match to TRBD1 (6 bases). Trimming pared 4 bases from V and 8 bases from J, leaving 17 bases between. CDR1 MNHEY and CDR2 SVGAGI come from the germline V gene. The CDR3 is 14 residues long. The CDR3 region is CASSFRGGGKGYTF. For the CDR3, the DNA is TGTGCCAGCAGTTTCCGAGGGGGGGGCAAGGGCTACACCTTC.

The rearrangement uses TRBV29-1 and TRBJ1-1, with TRBD1 as a possible D gene (6 bases). The germline V gene encodes CDR1 SQVTM and CDR2 ANQGSEA. V was cut by 4 bases and J by 3 bases, with 9 bases left in between. The CDR3 spans 12 residues. This CDR3 is CSVAGVHTEAFF. CDR3 nucleotide sequence: TGCAGCGTTGCAGGGGTCCACACTGAAGCTTTCTTT.

V and J are TRBV2 and TRBJ1-3; D perhaps matches TRBD1 (6 bases). This CDR3 is built from 14 residues. The V end was cut by 7 bases, the J end by 0 bases, with 10 bases between. Germline V CDR1 and CDR2: SNHLY, FYNNEI. The CDR3 bases are TGTGCCAGCACGACAGGTTACTCTGGAAACACCATATATTTT. Its protein is CASTTGYSGNTIYF.